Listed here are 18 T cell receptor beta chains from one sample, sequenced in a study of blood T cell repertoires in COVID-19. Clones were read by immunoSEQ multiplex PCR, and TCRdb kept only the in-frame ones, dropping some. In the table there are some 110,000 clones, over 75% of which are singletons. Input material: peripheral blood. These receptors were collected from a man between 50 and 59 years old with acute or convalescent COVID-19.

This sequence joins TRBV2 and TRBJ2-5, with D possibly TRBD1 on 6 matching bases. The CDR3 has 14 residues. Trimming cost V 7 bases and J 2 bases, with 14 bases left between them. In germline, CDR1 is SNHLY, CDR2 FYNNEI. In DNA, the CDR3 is TGTGCCAGCAAAGACCACACAGGGCAAGAGACCCAGTACTTC. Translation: CASKDHTGQETQYF.

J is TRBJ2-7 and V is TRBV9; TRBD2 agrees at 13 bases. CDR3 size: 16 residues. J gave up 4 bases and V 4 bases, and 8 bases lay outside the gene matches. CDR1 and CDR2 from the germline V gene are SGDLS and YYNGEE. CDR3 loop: CASSLGLAGEGYEQYF. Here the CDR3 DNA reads TGTGCCAGCAGCCTCGGACTAGCGGGAGAGGGATACGAGCAGTACTTC.

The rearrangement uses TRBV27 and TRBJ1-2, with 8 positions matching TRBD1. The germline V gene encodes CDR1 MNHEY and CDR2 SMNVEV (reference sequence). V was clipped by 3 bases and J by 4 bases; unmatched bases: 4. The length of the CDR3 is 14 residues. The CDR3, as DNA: TGTGCCAGCAGTTTCTCAGGGGGCGGCTATGGCTACACCTTC. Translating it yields CASSFSGGGYGYTF.

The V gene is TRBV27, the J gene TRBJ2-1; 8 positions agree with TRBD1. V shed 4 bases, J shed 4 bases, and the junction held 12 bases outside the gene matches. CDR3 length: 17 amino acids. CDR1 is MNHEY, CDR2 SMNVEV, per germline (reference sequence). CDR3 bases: TGTGCCAGCAGTTCGAGCGCACCGGGACAGGTGTACAATGAGCAGTTCTTC. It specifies CASSSSAPGQVYNEQFF.

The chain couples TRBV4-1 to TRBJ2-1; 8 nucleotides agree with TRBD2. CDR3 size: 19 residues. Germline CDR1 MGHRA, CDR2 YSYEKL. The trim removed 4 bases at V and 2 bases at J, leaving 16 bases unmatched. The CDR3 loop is CASSLLFFAAGGTYNEQFF. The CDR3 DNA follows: TGCGCCAGCAGCCTGCTATTTTTCGCGGCGGGGGGCACCTACAATGAGCAGTTCTTC.

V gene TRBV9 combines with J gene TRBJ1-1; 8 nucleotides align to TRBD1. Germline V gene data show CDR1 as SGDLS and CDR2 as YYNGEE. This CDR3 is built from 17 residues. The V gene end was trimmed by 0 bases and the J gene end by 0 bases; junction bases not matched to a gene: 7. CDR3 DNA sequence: TGTGCCAGCAGCGTAGAGGGAAGGACAGGGCTGAACACTGAAGCTTTCTTT. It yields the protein CASSVEGRTGLNTEAFF. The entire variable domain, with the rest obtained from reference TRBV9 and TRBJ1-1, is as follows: DSGVTQTPKHLITATGQRVTLRCSPRSGDLSVYWYQQSLDQGLQFLIQYYNGEERAKGNILERFSAQQFPDLHSELNLSSLELGDSALYFCASSVEGRTGLNTEAFFGQGTRLTVV.

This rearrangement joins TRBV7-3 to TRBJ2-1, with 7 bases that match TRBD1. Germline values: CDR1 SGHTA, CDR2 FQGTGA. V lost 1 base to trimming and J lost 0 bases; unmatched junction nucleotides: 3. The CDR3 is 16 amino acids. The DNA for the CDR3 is TGTGCCAGCAGCTTAAGCAGGGACAGCTCCTACAATGAGCAGTTCTTC. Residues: CASSLSRDSSYNEQFF.

DNA for the CDR3: TGTGCCACCAGATTTGGGGGGGAAAATTCACCCCTCCACTTT. Translated, it gives CATRFGGENSPLHF. The chain couples TRBV28 to TRBJ1-6; a possible D gene is TRBD1 (5 bases). With 10 bases removed from V and 7 bases from J, the gap between germline ends came to 17 bases. The germline V gene encodes CDR1 MDHEN and CDR2 SYDVKM. The CDR3 consists of 14 residues.

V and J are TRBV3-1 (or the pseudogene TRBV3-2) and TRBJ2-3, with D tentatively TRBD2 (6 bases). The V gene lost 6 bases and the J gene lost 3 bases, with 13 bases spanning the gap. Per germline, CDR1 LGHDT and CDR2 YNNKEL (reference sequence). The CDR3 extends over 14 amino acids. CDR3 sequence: CASRESGPTDTQYF. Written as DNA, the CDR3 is TGTGCCAGCAGAGAGAGCGGGCCGACAGATACGCAGTATTTT.

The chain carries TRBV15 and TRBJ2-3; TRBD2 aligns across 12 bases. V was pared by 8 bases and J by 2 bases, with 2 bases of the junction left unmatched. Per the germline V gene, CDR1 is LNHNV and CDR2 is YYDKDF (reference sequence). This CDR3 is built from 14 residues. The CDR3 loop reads CATGLAGNTDTQYF. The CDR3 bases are TGTGCCACCGGACTAGCGGGAAACACAGATACGCAGTATTTT.

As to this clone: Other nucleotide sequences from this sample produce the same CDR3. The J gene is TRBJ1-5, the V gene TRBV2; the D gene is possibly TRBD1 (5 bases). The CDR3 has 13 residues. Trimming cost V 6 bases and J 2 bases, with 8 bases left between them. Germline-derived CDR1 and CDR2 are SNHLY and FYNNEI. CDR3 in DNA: TGTGCCAGCAGGGGGGAGGGCAATCAGCCCCAGCATTTT. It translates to CASRGEGNQPQHF.

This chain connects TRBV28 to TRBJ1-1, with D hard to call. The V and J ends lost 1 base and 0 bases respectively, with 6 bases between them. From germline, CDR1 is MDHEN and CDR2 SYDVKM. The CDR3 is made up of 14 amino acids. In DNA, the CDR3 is TGTGCCAGCAGTTTATCGGCGGTGAACACTGAAGCTTTCTTT. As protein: CASSLSAVNTEAFF.

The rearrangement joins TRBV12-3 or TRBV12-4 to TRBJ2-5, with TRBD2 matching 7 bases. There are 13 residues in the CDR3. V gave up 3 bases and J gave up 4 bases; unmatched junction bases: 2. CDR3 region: CASSLGGGETQYF. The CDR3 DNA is TGTGCCAGCAGTTTGGGGGGGGGAGAGACCCAGTACTTC.

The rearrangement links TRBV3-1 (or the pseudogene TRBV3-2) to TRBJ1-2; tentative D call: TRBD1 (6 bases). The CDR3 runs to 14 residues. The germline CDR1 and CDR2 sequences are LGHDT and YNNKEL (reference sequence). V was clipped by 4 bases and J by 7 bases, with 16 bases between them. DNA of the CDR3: TGTGCCAGCAGCCCTCTAGGGGGTGGATCTGGCTACACCTTC. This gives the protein CASSPLGGGSGYTF.

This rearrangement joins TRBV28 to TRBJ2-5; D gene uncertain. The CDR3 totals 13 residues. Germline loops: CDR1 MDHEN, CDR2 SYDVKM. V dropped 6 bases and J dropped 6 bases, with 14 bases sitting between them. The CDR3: CASSLTGGKTQYF. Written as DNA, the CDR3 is TGTGCCAGCAGCTTGACTGGTGGCAAGACCCAGTACTTC.

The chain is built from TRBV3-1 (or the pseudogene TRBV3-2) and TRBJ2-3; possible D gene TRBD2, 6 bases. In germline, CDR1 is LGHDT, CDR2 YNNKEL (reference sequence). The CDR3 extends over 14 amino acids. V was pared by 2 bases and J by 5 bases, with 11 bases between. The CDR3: CASSQSLGGDTQYF. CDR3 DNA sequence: TGTGCCAGCAGCCAATCTCTGGGGGGAGATACGCAGTATTTT.

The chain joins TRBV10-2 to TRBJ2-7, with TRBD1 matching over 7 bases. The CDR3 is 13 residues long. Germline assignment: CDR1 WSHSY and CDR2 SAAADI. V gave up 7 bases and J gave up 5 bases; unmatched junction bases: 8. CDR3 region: CASIGTASHEQYF. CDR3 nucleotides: TGCGCCAGCATCGGGACAGCTTCCCACGAGCAGTACTTC.

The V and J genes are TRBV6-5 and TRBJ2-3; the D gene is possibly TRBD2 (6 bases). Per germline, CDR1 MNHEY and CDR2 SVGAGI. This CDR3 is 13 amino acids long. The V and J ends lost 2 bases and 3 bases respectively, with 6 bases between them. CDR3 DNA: TGTGCCAGCAGTTACCGGGGGACAGATACGCAGTATTTT. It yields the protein CASSYRGTDTQYF.